What follows are 11 T cell receptor beta chains derived from one specimen sequenced in a study of human T cells and chemical hapten exposure. TCRdb reprocessed the RACE reads via MiXCR and lists one record per CDR3 protein. This table has around 250,000 distinct CDR3 sequences, roughly 8.9% appearing once. Described time point: pre-sensitization, week 0. Treatment defined: therapeutic diphenylcyclopropenone sensitization with weekly scalp DPC. Sequenced material: whole blood, taken in connection with sensitization to the hapten diphenylcyclopropenone (DPC). The receptor source for this set is a middle-aged woman with alopecia areata. Some clones in this sample may be carry-over from other donors' samples.

The J gene is TRBJ2-1, the V gene TRBV7-9; D gene uncertain. The CDR3 runs 11 residues. Germline loops: CDR1 SEHNR, CDR2 FQNEAQ (reference sequence). Trimming removed 8 bases at V and 7 bases at J, with 9 bases between. CDR3 nucleotide sequence: TGTGCCAGCGGAAGGTGGAATGAGCAGTTCTTC. Protein product: CASGRWNEQFF.

For this clonotype: The junction departs from germline at one end; a sequencing error may be responsible. This chain links TRBV4-3 with TRBJ1-1, with a tentative D call TRBD1 (5 bases). The CDR3 has 13 amino acids. Germline V gene sequence: CDR1 LGHNA, CDR2 YSLEER. CDR3 nucleotides: TGCGCCAGCAGCCGACTTCAGGGAACTGAACCTTTCTTT. This sequence encodes CASSRLQGTEPFF.

This clonotype came up many times. The CDR3 DNA sequence: TGTGCCAGCAGACGTCCGGAAAGGGATACGCAGTATTTT. It encodes CASRRPERDTQYF. The gene calls are TRBV6-6 and TRBJ2-3; no reliable D call. Germline CDR1 MNHNY, CDR2 SVGAGI (reference sequence). This CDR3 contains 13 residues. Trimming cost V 6 bases and J 6 bases, with 13 bases left between them.

Only a few counts were recorded for this clonotype. The chain carries TRBV7-9 and TRBJ2-5, with 11 bases identical to TRBD2. V shed 6 bases and J 4 bases; nucleotides not matched to a gene: 10. This CDR3 is 16 amino acids long. Looked up from germline, CDR1 is SEHNR and CDR2 is FQNEAQ (reference sequence). CDR3 residues: CASSRPGLAALETQYF. In DNA form, the CDR3 reads TGTGCCAGCAGTCGCCCGGGACTAGCGGCCCTAGAGACCCAGTACTTC.

V is TRBV11-2 and J is TRBJ1-6; 8 positions agree with TRBD1. The germline V gene encodes CDR1 SGHAT and CDR2 FQNNGV. The CDR3 extends over 14 amino acids. With 3 bases clipped from V and 7 bases from J, the junction kept 2 bases outside the gene matches. Written as DNA, the CDR3 is TGTGCCAGCAGCTTGACAGGGGTCAATTCACCCCTCCACTTT. It is translated as CASSLTGVNSPLHF.

This chain uses TRBV7-8 with TRBJ1-6; D may be TRBD1 (6 bases). The V gene's germline CDR1 is SGHVS and CDR2 FQNEAQ. The CDR3 loop spans 17 amino acids. Trimming shortened V by 0 bases and J by 10 bases, and 19 bases separated the two germline ends. CDR3 in DNA: TGTGCCAGCAGCTTAGCGGCGGGCAGGGGAACGCGGTCACCCCTCCACTTT. This translates into CASSLAAGRGTRSPLHF.

This clonotype has only a few counts. As DNA, the CDR3 is TGTGCCACCAGACTAGCGGGAGGGCCGAGCGCAGATACGCAGTATTTT. Amino acids: CATRLAGGPSADTQYF. The J gene is TRBJ2-3, the V gene TRBV27; TRBD2 matches 14 bases. Germline V CDR1 and CDR2: MNHEY, SMNVEV (reference sequence). Losses at the gene ends were 10 bases for V and 4 bases for J; bases not matched to a gene: 10. The CDR3 spans 16 residues.

This clonotype came up many times. The chain links TRBV6-1 to TRBJ2-3; 9 nucleotides match TRBD1. This CDR3 has 15 residues. Germline V gene data show CDR1 as MNHNS and CDR2 as SASEGT. Trimming removed 6 bases from V and 4 bases from J; junction bases left unmatched: 8. CDR3 sequence (DNA): TGTGCCAGCAGCCAAAACAGGGGGCATCCAGATACGCAGTATTTT. Translated: CASSQNRGHPDTQYF.

This clonotype was picked up a small number of times. CDR3 nucleotides: TGTGCCAGCAGTTCCACAGGGTTCTACGAGCAGTACTTC. Translating it yields CASSSTGFYEQYF. The chain recombines TRBV6-5 with TRBJ2-7; the D gene is possibly TRBD1 (6 bases). The CDR3 spans 13 residues. Germline V gene lookup returns CDR1 MNHEY and CDR2 SVGAGI. V was cut by 4 bases and J by 3 bases, with 10 bases left in between.

The sample holds many counts of this clonotype. The chain joins TRBV6-1 to TRBJ1-5, with a weak D call TRBD1 (5 bases). Trimming shortened V by 2 bases and J by 5 bases, and 10 bases separated the two germline ends. The CDR3 is 14 amino acids. CDR1 and CDR2 (germline): MNHNS, SASEGT. The CDR3 sequence is CASSEIRTYQPQHF. In DNA form, the CDR3 reads TGTGCCAGCAGTGAAATCAGGACATATCAGCCCCAGCATTTT.

The rearrangement uses TRBV21-1 and TRBJ2-1; TRBD2 was called by the table and not checked on the DNA. TRBV21-1 is classified as a pseudogene. The CDR3 runs to 16 residues. The CDR3, as DNA: TGTGCCAGCAGCAAAAGGCCGAGGGCCGGCTACAATGAGCAGTTCTTC. Translated: CASSKRPRAGYNEQFF.